The rows below give T cell receptor beta chains drawn from one sample of a study of blood T cell repertoires in COVID-19. Libraries were prepared by immunoSEQ multiplex PCR; TCRdb keeps only in-frame clonotypes and omits some of them. The sample lists about 54,000 clones; 70% to 90% were seen once. The sequencing sample was made of peripheral blood. The receptors derive from a human donor in a cohort sampled during active COVID-19. The CDR3 runs from the conserved cysteine through the conserved F or W. A D gene is named only where the DNA matches it firmly. For some rows the clone size is stated as once, few or many, or as a class when expanded; others skip it.

j_call v_call clone_size d_call cdr3_length cdr3_nt cdr3_aa
TRBJ1-6 TRBV18 . TRBD1 15 TGTGCCAGCTCACCACCGGACAGGGGTGATTCACCCCTCCACTTT CASSPPDRGDSPLHF
TRBJ1-2 TRBV7-5 . . 13 TGTGCCAGAAACCCCGGGGGTTACTATGGCTACACCTTC CARNPGGYYGYTF
TRBJ2-1 TRBV6-5 . . 16 TGTGCCAGCAGTTACTCTCAACAGGGAGCCTACAATGAGCAGTTCTTC CASSYSQQGAYNEQFF
TRBJ1-1 TRBV7-3 . . 15 TGTGCCAGCAGCTTAACAACAGGCGGTAACACTGAAGCTTTCTTT CASSLTTGGNTEAFF
TRBJ1-1 TRBV30 . TRBD1 13 TGTGCCTTTGACAGGGGGCCGAACACTGAAGCTTTCTTT CAFDRGPNTEAFF
TRBJ2-7 TRBV27 . TRBD2 14 TGTGCCAGCAGTCGTGGGACTAGCGTAACCGAGCAGTACTTC CASSRGTSVTEQYF
TRBJ1-1 TRBV6-5 . TRBD1 14 TGTGCCAGCAGTTGGGGGACAGGTCGTACTGAAGCTTTCTTT CASSWGTGRTEAFF
TRBJ2-1 TRBV3-1/TRBV3-2 few . 14 TGTGCCAGCAGCCAACTCCAGTCCCCCAATGAGCAGTTCTTC CASSQLQSPNEQFF
TRBJ2-2 TRBV5-4 . TRBD1 17 TGTGCCAGCAGTTTTACCAATGGACAGGTTGTGACCGGGGAGCTGTTTTTT CASSFTNGQVVTGELFF
TRBJ2-2 TRBV5-8 few TRBD2 16 TGTGCCAGCACCGGGGGGGTGAGACTCCAAGGCGGGGAGCTGTTTTTT CASTGGVRLQGGELFF
TRBJ2-5 TRBV5-5 . . 14 TGTGCCAGCAGCTTGGCCGGTCTCCAAGAGACCCAGTACTTC CASSLAGLQETQYF
TRBJ2-1 TRBV19 . . 14 TGTGCCAGTAGTATATCCGGGGGGCACAATGAGCAGTTCTTC CASSISGGHNEQFF
TRBJ2-1 TRBV30 once TRBD2 14 TGTGCCTGGAATACCTTAGCGGGGGACAATGAGCAGTTCTTC CAWNTLAGDNEQFF
TRBJ2-6 TRBV25-1 . . 15 TGTGCCAGCAGTGATTCAGGTGCTGGGGCCAACGTCCTGACTTTC CASSDSGAGANVLTF
TRBJ2-7 TRBV5-4 . . 16 TGTGCCAGCAGCCGCGGACAGAGGAAGGGTTCGGACGAGCAGTACTTC CASSRGQRKGSDEQYF
TRBJ2-7 TRBV21-1 . . 15 TGTGCCAGCAGCAACGGGGGGCAGGGGACCTACGAGCAGTACTTC CASSNGGQGTYEQYF
TRBJ2-3 TRBV28 once TRBD2 16 TGTGCCAGCACGGAGTCCAGCGGGAGGGTAGCAGATACGCAGTATTTT CASTESSGRVADTQYF
TRBJ2-1 TRBV7-9 . . 14 TGTGCCAGCAGCTCGCTGACTAGGTTCGATGAGCAGTTCTTC CASSSLTRFDEQFF
TRBJ1-6 TRBV7-8 . TRBD1 13 TGTGCCAGCAGCTCCATGGGACAGCGGACCCTCCACTTT CASSSMGQRTLHF
TRBJ2-7 TRBV21-1 . . 15 TGTGCCAGCAGCAAAGCGAGTAGCGGGAGGTGCGAGCAGTACTTC CASSKASSGRCEQYF
TRBJ2-7 TRBV3-1/TRBV3-2 . TRBD2 15 TGTGCCAGCAGCCTGTTTGGACTAGCTCCCTACGAGCAGTACTTC CASSLFGLAPYEQYF
TRBJ1-4 TRBV19 once . 14 TGTGCCAGTAGTATTCGCGGGCAGAATGAAAAACTGTTTTTT CASSIRGQNEKLFF
TRBJ2-5 TRBV7-9 . TRBD2 18 TGTGCCAGCAGCTTAGCGGGACTAGCGGGAGAGAGGCGAGAGACCCAGTACTTC CASSLAGLAGERRETQYF
TRBJ1-2 TRBV10-3 . TRBD1 16 TGTGCCATCAGTGAGTCGACAGGGAGGAATTACTATGGCTACACCTTC CAISESTGRNYYGYTF
TRBJ2-3 TRBV18 once TRBD2 16 TGTGCCAGCTCCGACCCAGGGACTAGCTTCACAGATACGCAGTATTTT CASSDPGTSFTDTQYF
TRBJ2-1 TRBV19 . TRBD2 16 TGTGCCAGTGGGGAACCGGGACTAGCGCTTAGCAAAGAGCAGTTCTTC CASGEPGLALSKEQFF
TRBJ2-5 TRBV27 . TRBD1 17 TGTGCCAGCAGCTCGGACAGGGGGCGGCCCCAAGGGGAGACCCAGTACTTC CASSSDRGRPQGETQYF
TRBJ1-1 TRBV7-2 . . 14 TGTGCCAGCAGCCCCCCACAGGGCCGTTTAGAAGCTTTCTTT CASSPPQGRLEAFF
TRBJ2-7 TRBV5-1 . . 14 TGCGCCAGCAGCTTGGTTCCGGGTCCCTACGAGCAGTACTTC CASSLVPGPYEQYF
TRBJ2-1 TRBV5-1 . TRBD2 17 TGCGCCAGCAGCTTGGTGTCGGCGGGGGGGCCTCGGGATGAGCAGTTCTTC CASSLVSAGGPRDEQFF
TRBJ2-1 TRBV7-3 . TRBD2 14 TGTGCCAGCAGCCCGGGACTAGCGAACAATGAGCAGTTCTTC CASSPGLANNEQFF
TRBJ2-3 TRBV11-1 . TRBD1 16 TGTGCCAGCAGCTATGAGGGACAGGGGCTCACAGATACGCAGTATTTT CASSYEGQGLTDTQYF
TRBJ1-2 TRBV5-1 once . 15 TGCGCCAGCAGCTTGGCGCCAGGGAATAACTATGGCTACACCTTC CASSLAPGNNYGYTF
TRBJ1-5 TRBV23-1 . . 16 TGCGCCAGCAGTCACCCGACAGAATCGAGCAATCAGCCCCAGCATTTT CASSHPTESSNQPQHF
TRBJ2-5 TRBV7-9 once TRBD1 13 TGTGCCAGCAGCGGACAGGGGGACGAGACCCAGTACTTC CASSGQGDETQYF
TRBJ2-5 TRBV11-2 . TRBD2 15 TGTGCCAGCAGCTTAGAAGGCGGGAGGGGAGAGACCCAGTACTTC CASSLEGGRGETQYF
TRBJ2-1 TRBV10-3 . TRBD1 14 TGTGCCATCAGTGAAAGGACAGGGGACAATGAGCAGTTCTTC CAISERTGDNEQFF
TRBJ2-1 TRBV9 . . 16 TGTGCCAGCAGCACAGGTCCGGGACTTTCCTACAATGAGCAGTTCTTC CASSTGPGLSYNEQFF
TRBJ2-7 TRBV6-1 . . 13 TGTGCCAGCAGTGATGGGCAGGGCTACGAGCAGTACTTC CASSDGQGYEQYF
TRBJ2-1 TRBV2 . TRBD1 14 TGTGCCAGCAATCCGGGACAGGGGAACAATGAGCAGTTCTTC CASNPGQGNNEQFF
TRBJ2-1 TRBV7-2 . . 13 TGTGCCAGCAGCTTAGGGCAGATCAATGAGCAGTTCTTC CASSLGQINEQFF
TRBJ2-3 TRBV5-1 . TRBD1 14 TGCGCCAGCAGCGACCGACAGGGACCAGATACGCAGTATTTT CASSDRQGPDTQYF
TRBJ1-1 TRBV18 . . 15 TGTGCCAGCTCACCGCCGAACGATCCAGGGGCTGAAGCTTTCTTT CASSPPNDPGAEAFF
TRBJ2-1 TRBV5-4 . . 15 TGTGCCAGCAGCTCGCGGGATTTGGCCTACAATGAGCAGTTCTTC CASSSRDLAYNEQFF
TRBJ1-1 TRBV4-1 . . 18 TGCGCCAGCAGCCAAGATCGTGAAGGGGAGGGTTGGAACACTGAAGCTTTCTTT CASSQDREGEGWNTEAFF
TRBJ2-2 TRBV20-1 . TRBD2 15 TGCAGTGCTAGTGGGCGGGAGGGCTTAAACGGGGAGCTGTTTTTT CSASGREGLNGELFF
TRBJ1-5 TRBV18 . . 15 TGTGCCAGCTCACCCAATTTCAATAGCAATCAGCCCCAGCATTTT CASSPNFNSNQPQHF
TRBJ2-2 TRBV18 . TRBD1 15 TGTGCCAGCTCACCTGACAGGGGGCTGACCGGGGAGCTGTTTTTT CASSPDRGLTGELFF
TRBJ2-1 TRBV9 . . 17 TGTGCCAGCAGTCCTAGGGTAGCGTGGGGGGGCGGCTATGAGCAGTTCTTC CASSPRVAWGGGYEQFF
TRBJ2-3 TRBV19 . TRBD1 15 TGTGCCAGTAGTAACAGGGGCTCTAGCACAGATACGCAGTATTTT CASSNRGSSTDTQYF
TRBJ1-5 TRBV9 . . 13 TGTGCCAGCAGCGTAGGACTCGATCAGCCCCAGCATTTT CASSVGLDQPQHF
TRBJ2-5 TRBV5-4 . TRBD2 19 TGTGCCAGCAGCATGCAACGGACTAGCGGGAGGGGGTACCAAGAGACCCAGTACTTC CASSMQRTSGRGYQETQYF
TRBJ2-5 TRBV18 once . 13 TGTGCCAGCTCACCGGGGACTGCGGAGACCCAGTACTTC CASSPGTAETQYF
TRBJ2-1 TRBV5-1 . . 14 TGCGCCAGCAGCCCCTCGAGCTCCTACAATGAGCAGTTCTTC CASSPSSSYNEQFF
TRBJ1-2 TRBV12-3/TRBV12-4 . . 13 TGTGCCAGCAGTTTACAGGGGATCGGGGGCTACACCTTC CASSLQGIGGYTF
TRBJ2-1 TRBV4-1 . TRBD2 16 TGCGCCAGCAGCATCTCAAGACTAGCGGGGGTGAATGAGCAGTTCTTC CASSISRLAGVNEQFF
TRBJ1-4 TRBV24-1 . TRBD1 15 TGTGCCACCAGTGACCCCGAGAGGGGGCATGAAAAACTGTTTTTT CATSDPERGHEKLFF
TRBJ2-7 TRBV5-1 few . 14 TGCGCCAGCAGCGGGAGTGTGGTCTCCTACGAGCAGTACTTC CASSGSVVSYEQYF
TRBJ2-3 TRBV4-2 . . 15 TGTGCCAGCAGCCAAGGAGCGCTTAGCACAGATACGCAGTATTTT CASSQGALSTDTQYF
TRBJ1-1 TRBV2 . . 13 TGTGCCAGGGCGACAGTCAGGAACACTGAAGCTTTCTTT CARATVRNTEAFF